This is a list of T cell receptor beta chains from one sample in a study of shared clonotypes between healthy human individuals. TCRdb's copy holds only in-frame clones and misses some; the assay was immunoSEQ multiplex PCR. The data contain about 120,000 clones, 55% to 70% of them seen just once; the ten biggest clones take up roughly 24%. Material: memory CD8+ T cells sorted from blood. The receptors were gathered from a woman aged 30 to 39 in good health. Each CDR3 is given with its conserved first and last residue. A D gene is named only where the DNA matches it firmly. Part of the rows lack a size; the others show once, few, many or a class for expanded clones.

TGTGCCAGCAGCCCATCCGGGACAGGGATTCACTATGGCTACACCTTC | CASSPSGTGIHYGYTF | TRBJ1-2 | TRBV28 | - | TRBD1
TGTGCCAGCAGTTTATGGTACTCCTCAACGGGCAATCAGCCCCAGCATTTT | CASSLWYSSTGNQPQHF | TRBJ1-5 | TRBV28 | - | -
TGTGCCAGCAGCCCCGGACAGCCCTATAGCAATCAGCCCCAGCATTTT | CASSPGQPYSNQPQHF | TRBJ1-5 | TRBV7-9 | - | -
TGCGCCAGCAGCTTGAGTGGGCAGCCGAGCTCTGGAAACACCATATATTTT | CASSLSGQPSSGNTIYF | TRBJ1-3 | TRBV5-1 | - | -
- | CASSFLAGGGGEQYF | TRBJ2-5 | TRBV27 | - | -
TGTGCCATCAGTGTAGGGGGCTCCACAGATACGCAGTATTTT | CAISVGGSTDTQYF | TRBJ2-3 | TRBV10-3 | - | TRBD1
TGTGCCAGCAGCTTGTCATCCGGACGTTCCACTGAAGCTTTCTTT | CASSLSSGRSTEAFF | TRBJ1-1 | TRBV5-6 | - | -
TGTGCCAGCAGTACCCCCTTTGGGGGAGCAGATACGCAGTATTTT | CASSTPFGGADTQYF | TRBJ2-3 | TRBV28 | - | -
TGTGCCAGCAGCTTCCCCTCGAAAGTGAACACCGGGGAGCTGTTTTTT | CASSFPSKVNTGELFF | TRBJ2-2 | TRBV7-6 | - | -
TGTGCCAGCAGTTTTGATAGCGAGTCCTACGAGCAGTACTTC | CASSFDSESYEQYF | TRBJ2-7 | TRBV6-1 | many | -
TGTGCCAGCAGTGAATGGAACAGACTCACAGATACGCAGTATTTT | CASSEWNRLTDTQYF | TRBJ2-3 | TRBV2 | few | -
TGTGCCAGCAGTTTAGGTCAGGGGGCAAGGAACACTGAAGCTTTCTTT | CASSLGQGARNTEAFF | TRBJ1-1 | TRBV27 | - | TRBD1
TGTGCCAGCAGTGAAGGGTTAGGTCAGGCCCAATATAAGGACTTC | CASSEGLGQAQYKDF | TRBJ2-5 | TRBV6-1 | - | -
TGTGCCAGCAGTGTCGAGTCAGGGGGCGTCAGCACCGGGGAGCTGTTTTTT | CASSVESGGVSTGELFF | TRBJ2-2 | TRBV2 | - | TRBD1
TGTGCCAGCAGAACGACTAGCGGGAGGGCCCTGTACAATGAGCAGTTCTTC | CASRTTSGRALYNEQFF | TRBJ2-1 | TRBV28 | - | TRBD2
TGTGCCAGCAGTTTATCGGGGGCAGGGCGGTCTCTAGTGGAGCTGTTTTTT | CASSLSGAGRSLVELFF | TRBJ2-2 | TRBV27 | - | -
TGCAGCGTTGAGTCCGACGGGCCCTCTGGGGCCAACGTCCTGACTTTC | CSVESDGPSGANVLTF | TRBJ2-6 | TRBV29-1 | many | -
TGTGCCAGCAGTCCCCCCGGCGGGATGAACACTGAAGCTTTCTTT | CASSPPGGMNTEAFF | TRBJ1-1 | TRBV28 | - | -
TGTGCCAGCAGCTTGGCGGGCAATCAGCCCCAGCATTTT | CASSLAGNQPQHF | TRBJ1-5 | TRBV5-6 | - | -
TGTGCCAGCAGCTTTGGACTAGCGGCAAATAACTACGAGCAGTACTTC | CASSFGLAANNYEQYF | TRBJ2-7 | TRBV7-2 | - | TRBD2
TGTGCCAGCAGCAGATCACTAGCGGGATTACAAGAGACCCAGTACTTC | CASSRSLAGLQETQYF | TRBJ2-5 | TRBV7-9 | - | TRBD2
TGCGCCAGCAGTAATGGCAATCAGCCCCAGCATTTT | CASSNGNQPQHF | TRBJ1-5 | TRBV10-2 | - | -
TGTGCCAGCAGCCAAGGGACAGACAATGAGCAGTTCTTC | CASSQGTDNEQFF | TRBJ2-1 | TRBV14 | - | -
TGTGCCAGCAGTGACGTGGCAGCCACCGGGGAGCTGTTTTTT | CASSDVAATGELFF | TRBJ2-2 | TRBV6-4 | - | -
TGTGCCAGCAGTGACGGGACAGGGGACTACAATGAGCAGTTCTTC | CASSDGTGDYNEQFF | TRBJ2-1 | TRBV6-4 | - | TRBD1
TGTGCCAGCACGGACAGCCAAGAGACCCAGTACTTC | CASTDSQETQYF | TRBJ2-5 | TRBV19 | - | -
TGCAACCCGGGACAGGGGGTTCGCGAGACCCAGTACTTC | CNPGQGVRETQYF | TRBJ2-5 | TRBV29-1 | - | TRBD1
TGTGCCAGCAGTATTTCCGACGGATTCAATCAGCCCCAGCATTTT | CASSISDGFNQPQHF | TRBJ1-5 | TRBV27 | - | -
TGTGCCAGCAGCGAGGGCGCTCAGAATCAGCCCCAGCATTTT | CASSEGAQNQPQHF | TRBJ1-5 | TRBV9 | - | -
TGTGCCAGCAGTGACTCAGGGGGCGATACCAATGAGCAGTTCTTC | CASSDSGGDTNEQFF | TRBJ2-1 | TRBV6-4 | few | TRBD1
TGTGCCAGCAGCGTAGGCCTGGGACGGATCTCCTACAATGAGCAGTTCTTC | CASSVGLGRISYNEQFF | TRBJ2-1 | TRBV9 | - | -